Sequencing of this T cell receptor (beta chain) was carried out in a study of blood T cell repertoires in COVID-19. Across the whole study: Donors in the United States, Italy and Spain gave samples during acute or convalescent COVID-19. Sample material is recorded as cDNA or gDNA derived from T cells, B-cell-depleted T cells, or PBMCs.

The repertoire was sequenced with immunoSEQ multiplex PCR; TCRdb's copy has only in-frame clones and lacks some. Counted here are about 240,000 clones, 86% occurring once; the ten biggest clones make up 2.5% to 3.5%. Each participant's cohort was designated according to participant-reported clinical history. This clone appeared once. V lost 4 bases, J lost 3 bases, and 13 bases lay in between. The CDR3 is 14 amino acids. Germline V gene sequence: CDR1 SGHRS, CDR2 YFSETQ. This TCR was recovered from a woman aged 40 to 50 with acute COVID-19. The chain couples TRBV5-1 to TRBJ1-2; TRBD1 might be the D (5 bases). The sequencing input was PBMCs or T cells enriched from blood (not recorded which). The CDR3, as DNA: TGCGCCAGCAGCCTAAGCGGGACTGACTATGGCTACACCTTC. Its translation is CASSLSGTDYGYTF.